The T cell receptor beta chain described here comes from a study of neurological immune-mediated disorders. The sorted libraries started from 850,000 to 1,000,000 CD4+ or CD8+ T cells. This clonotype occurred many times. With 10-nucleotide random UMIs, 5'RACE was used to make the cDNA. A single run covered 15-18 subjects with over 170 million TCR-beta sequences. TCRdb reprocessed the 5' RACE reads with MiXCR, giving one entry per CDR3 protein. The repertoire holds about 20,000 distinct CDR3 sequences, with 6.5% to 9% as singletons. Per the germline V gene, CDR1 is SNHLY and CDR2 is FYNNEI. J was trimmed by 8 bases and V by 4 bases; bases with no gene match: 6. The CDR3 is 15 amino acids.

The clonotype comes from a woman younger than 45 with HTLV-1-associated myelopathy (HAM/TSP). The sequenced sample was CD8+ T cells from blood. This chain connects TRBV2 to TRBJ2-2; 11 bases align to TRBD2. This CDR3 is CASSGLAGLIGELFF. The CDR3 coding sequence is TGTGCCAGCAGTGGACTAGCGGGGCTCATAGGGGAGCTGTTTTTT. The complete variable domain, with remaining parts taken from reference TRBV2 and TRBJ2-2, reads EPEVTQTPSHQVTQMGQEVILRCVPISNHLYFYWYRQILGQKVEFLVSFYNNEISEKSEIFDDQFSVERPDGSNFTLKIRSTKLEDSAMYFCASSGLAGLIGELFFGEGSRLTVL.